The 32 T cell receptor beta chains listed next were all sequenced from one sample in a study of identical twins. TCRdb redid the calling of the 5' RACE reads with MiXCR, one entry per CDR3 protein. The sample lists around 280,000 distinct CDR3 sequences, about 8.3% occurring once. Another study also made use of these data, one on yellow fever vaccine responses in identical twins.

The material sequenced was memory (CD45RO+) T cells sorted from blood. Receptors originate from a woman between 18 and 29 years old in good health.

This clonotype was detected only a few times. The gene calls are TRBV4-1 and TRBJ2-3; D unresolved. Germline values: CDR1 MGHRA, CDR2 YSYEKL. The length of the CDR3 is 14 residues. Trimming left V 3 bases short and J 4 bases short, with 11 bases between. The CDR3 here is CASSHPASADTQYF. CDR3 DNA sequence: TGCGCCAGCAGCCATCCCGCATCTGCAGATACGCAGTATTTT.

This clonotype has more than one count but fewer than ten. The V gene is TRBV4-1, the J gene TRBJ1-4; possible D gene TRBD1, 5 bases. This CDR3 region has 15 residues. The germline V gene has CDR1 MGHRA and CDR2 YSYEKL. The V gene lost 0 bases and the J gene lost 0 bases, with 5 bases spanning the gap. The CDR3 DNA reads TGCGCCAGCAGCCAAGAGGGGGCAACTAATGAAAAACTGTTTTTT. Its protein is CASSQEGATNEKLFF.

The table lists this clonotype with a few counts. This chain connects TRBV14 to TRBJ1-6; no clear D gene. V shed 0 bases and J shed 7 bases, with 10 bases lying between them. The CDR3 is 15 residues long. Germline CDR1 SGHDN, CDR2 FVKESK. The chain's CDR3 is CASSQDRQGNSPLHF. The CDR3 DNA reads as TGTGCCAGCAGCCAAGATCGGCAAGGAAATTCACCCCTCCACTTT.

This chain joins TRBV20-1 and TRBJ2-1; unclear D gene. This CDR3 region has 11 residues. V gave up 3 bases and J gave up 7 bases, with 7 bases separating them. CDR1 and CDR2 (germline): DFQATT, SNEGSKA (reference sequence). Written as DNA, the CDR3 is TGCAGTGCTAGCAGGCTTAATGAGCAGTTCTTC. Encoded protein: CSASRLNEQFF.

This clonotype has just a few counts. The chain couples TRBV27 to TRBJ2-7; D not certain. Germline V gene lookup returns CDR1 MNHEY and CDR2 SMNVEV (reference sequence). The CDR3 has 13 amino acids. V lost 2 bases and J lost 6, with 11 bases in between. The CDR3 sequence is CASSLDSSAEQYF. The CDR3 DNA sequence: TGTGCCAGCAGTTTAGATTCTAGTGCCGAGCAGTACTTC.

This chain's CDR3 is CASSLQHTEAFF. As DNA, the CDR3 is TGTGCCAGCAGTTTGCAGCACACTGAAGCTTTCTTT. The genes are TRBV28 and TRBJ1-1, with D unresolved. With 3 bases removed from V and 3 bases from J, the gap between germline ends came to 5 bases. Per the germline V gene, CDR1 is MDHEN and CDR2 is SYDVKM. The CDR3 has 12 residues.

This clonotype was seen ten or more times. The rearrangement joins TRBV4-1 to TRBJ1-4; 7 bases align to TRBD1. The CDR3 spans 15 residues. After removal of 4 bases from V and 1 base from J, the junction contained 3 bases not matched to a gene. Germline CDR1 and CDR2: MGHRA and YSYEKL. DNA for the CDR3: TGCGCCAGCAGCCCCCGGACAGGAACTAATGAAAAACTGTTTTTT. As protein: CASSPRTGTNEKLFF.

V and J are TRBV12-3 or TRBV12-4 and TRBJ1-1; D might be TRBD1 (5 bases). The V end was cut by 7 bases, the J end by 6 bases, with 15 bases between. This CDR3 contains 13 residues. The CDR3 protein is CASKEGVLAEAFF. CDR3 sequence (DNA): TGTGCCAGCAAGGAAGGGGTGCTCGCTGAAGCTTTCTTT.

This clonotype was counted ten times or more. V usage is TRBV6-5 and J usage is TRBJ1-1; D perhaps matches TRBD1 (5 bases). The CDR3 runs 14 residues. Germline values: CDR1 MNHEY, CDR2 SVGAGI. Trimming took 1 base from V and 2 from J, leaving 8 bases between them. DNA for the CDR3: TGTGCCAGCAGTTACTGGGGGGACAACACTGAAGCTTTCTTT. This gives the protein CASSYWGDNTEAFF.

The chain links TRBV20-1 to TRBJ1-2; D gene uncertain. This CDR3 is built from 13 residues. The germline V gene has CDR1 DFQATT and CDR2 SNEGSKA (reference sequence). The V end was cut by 3 bases, the J end by 8 bases, with 16 bases between. The CDR3 sequence: CSASDGTPLGYTF. CDR3 nucleotides: TGCAGTGCTAGCGATGGCACACCATTAGGCTACACCTTC.

This clonotype was seen a single time. The rearrangement uses TRBV9 and TRBJ2-2; tentatively, D is TRBD2 (6 bases). V shed 3 bases and J shed 6 bases, with 9 bases lying between them. The CDR3 is 13 amino acids. The germline CDR1 and CDR2 sequences are SGDLS and YYNGEE. Here the CDR3 DNA reads TGTGCCAGCAGCGCGACTAGTTCCGGGGAGCTGTTTTTT. Encoded protein: CASSATSSGELFF.

This clonotype has at least ten counts. The V and J genes are TRBV2 and TRBJ2-3; 8 bases match TRBD2. Germline V gene sequence: CDR1 SNHLY, CDR2 FYNNEI. The V gene end was trimmed by 2 bases and the J gene end by 7 bases; junction bases not matched to a gene: 8. The CDR3 runs 15 residues. In nucleotides, the CDR3 is TGTGCCAGCAGTGAAAGTAGGACTAGCTCACATACGCAGTATTTT. This translates into CASSESRTSSHTQYF.

This clonotype came up a few times. V usage is TRBV6-1 and J usage is TRBJ2-3; 8 bases fit TRBD2. This CDR3 region has 14 residues. J lost 4 bases, V lost 4 bases, and 4 bases had no gene match. Germline V gene sequence: CDR1 MNHNS, CDR2 SASEGT. CDR3 sequence: CASSGSGGADTQYF. In nucleotides, the CDR3 is TGTGCCAGCAGTGGAAGCGGGGGTGCAGATACGCAGTATTTT.

CDR3 nucleotides: TGTGCCACCAGTGACCCGCTTCGGGCCAATGAGCAGTTCTTC. Translating gives CATSDPLRANEQFF. The chain links TRBV24-1 to TRBJ2-1; unclear D gene. V was shortened by 4 bases and J by 6 bases, with 12 bases between the two germline ends. The CDR3 is 14 amino acids. Germline-derived CDR1 and CDR2 are KGHDR and SFDVKD.

The V call is TRBV3-1, the J call TRBJ1-3, with D unresolved. The ends were cut back, 0 bases at V and 1 base at J, with 7 bases in the middle. CDR1 LGHDT and CDR2 YNNKEL come from the germline V gene (reference sequence). This CDR3 region has 15 residues. In nucleotides, the CDR3 is TGTGCCAGCAGCCAAGAATACAGTTCTGGAAACACCATATATTTT. Residues: CASSQEYSSGNTIYF.

This chain uses TRBV6-5 with TRBJ2-1; D is unresolved. The V end was cut by 0 bases, the J end by 10 bases, with 16 bases between. CDR3 length: 15 residues. Germline CDR1 reads MNHEY; CDR2 reads SVGAGI. Here the CDR3 reads CASSYSEPRLGEQFF. The CDR3 DNA reads as TGTGCCAGCAGTTACTCGGAGCCGAGGTTGGGAGAGCAGTTCTTC.

The chain recombines TRBV19 with TRBJ2-2; D is tentatively TRBD1 or TRBD2 (6 bases each). The germline gives CDR1 LNHDA, CDR2 SQIVND (reference sequence). V was clipped by 7 bases and J by 6 bases, with 21 bases between them. This CDR3 is 16 amino acids long. In DNA, the CDR3 is TGTGCCAGTAAAAAAGGGGGGCAGGTTGTCCCCGGGGAGCTGTTTTTT. This gives the protein CASKKGGQVVPGELFF.

The chain couples TRBV2 to TRBJ2-2; D not resolved. Germline values: CDR1 SNHLY, CDR2 FYNNEI. The CDR3 extends over 15 amino acids. V was shortened by 6 bases and J by 6 bases, with 17 bases between the two germline ends. The CDR3 spells CASRITPIGSGELFF. The CDR3 DNA reads as TGTGCCAGCAGAATAACACCTATTGGGTCCGGGGAGCTGTTTTTT.

This clonotype was recorded at least ten times. The gene calls are TRBV9 and TRBJ2-3; TRBD2 aligns across 7 bases. The CDR3 consists of 13 residues. CDR1 and CDR2 (germline): SGDLS, YYNGEE. With V trimmed by 7 bases and J by 2 bases, 4 bases remained unmatched. This CDR3 reads CASGRENTDTQYF. The CDR3 bases are TGTGCCAGCGGGCGGGAGAACACAGATACGCAGTATTTT.

This clonotype was recorded a few times. The chain recombines TRBV7-2 with TRBJ2-7, with D tentatively TRBD1 (6 bases). Looked up from germline, CDR1 is SGHTA and CDR2 is FQGNSA. The CDR3 sequence is 15 residues long. Trimming shortened V by 5 bases and J by 3 bases, and 17 bases separated the two germline ends. Here the CDR3 DNA reads TGTGCCAGCAGCCCAGCCGGGACACCCAGCTACGAGCAGTACGTC. As protein: CASSPAGTPSYEQYV.

This clonotype has ten or more counts. The rearrangement joins TRBV12-3 or TRBV12-4 to TRBJ1-2; TRBD1 is a possible D gene (6 bases). This CDR3 contains 12 residues. V was shortened by 3 bases and J by 7 bases, with 9 bases between the two germline ends. In DNA, the CDR3 is TGTGCCAGCAGTTTTGCAGGGGCTGGCTACACCTTC. Its translation is CASSFAGAGYTF.

J is TRBJ1-6 and V is TRBV20-1, with TRBD1 matching over 7 bases. The CDR3 contains 15 residues. Germline-derived CDR1 and CDR2 are DFQATT and SNEGSKA (reference sequence). After removal of 6 bases from V and 1 base from J, the junction contained 6 bases not matched to a gene. The CDR3 DNA reads TGCAGTGCCCCCCCGACAGGGTCCTATAATTCACCCCTCCACTTT. This sequence encodes CSAPPTGSYNSPLHF.

This clonotype turned up a few times. This rearrangement joins TRBV27 to TRBJ2-7, with 12 positions matching TRBD1. Germline-derived CDR1 and CDR2 are MNHEY and SMNVEV (reference sequence). The CDR3 is 13 residues long. V was clipped by 4 bases and J by 5 bases; unmatched bases: 0. CDR3 sequence (DNA): TGTGCCAGCAGTTGGGACAGGGGGCACGAGCAGTACTTC. This sequence encodes CASSWDRGHEQYF.

This clonotype occurred many times. This chain links TRBV6-5 with TRBJ1-6; D gene ambiguous. The CDR3 has 15 amino acids. Per the germline V gene, CDR1 is MNHEY and CDR2 is SVGAGI. V was pared by 2 bases and J by 6 bases, with 11 bases between. The CDR3 DNA follows: TGTGCCAGCAGTTACGAGGGCAACCTTAATTCACCCCTCCACTTT. Its translation: CASSYEGNLNSPLHF.

This clonotype appeared a few times. The gene calls are TRBV27 and TRBJ2-4; D unresolved. The CDR3 consists of 15 residues. The V gene's germline CDR1 is MNHEY and CDR2 SMNVEV (reference sequence). V lost 5 bases and J 6 bases, leaving 17 bases between the germline ends. CDR3 protein: CASSDPGSALNIQYF. DNA of the CDR3: TGTGCCAGCAGTGACCCCGGGTCAGCCCTAAACATTCAGTACTTC.

The chain uses TRBV25-1 and TRBJ2-3, with 16 positions matching TRBD2. This CDR3 region has 18 residues. Germline CDR1 reads MGHDK; CDR2 reads SYGVNS. J was trimmed by 4 bases and V by 2 bases; bases with no gene match: 6. The CDR3 reads CASSETGLAGGPADTQYF. The DNA of the CDR3 is TGTGCCAGCAGTGAAACGGGACTAGCGGGAGGGCCCGCAGATACGCAGTATTTT.

J is TRBJ2-5 and V is TRBV5-1; 11 bases agree with TRBD2. The germline V gene encodes CDR1 SGHRS and CDR2 YFSETQ. Germline trimming cut 7 bases from V and 2 bases from J; bases unmatched to any gene: 16. The CDR3 extends over 18 amino acids. CDR3: CASRSGLSTSGNQETQYF. For the CDR3, the DNA is TGCGCCAGCCGATCTGGTTTGTCGACTAGCGGGAATCAAGAGACCCAGTACTTC.

The V and J genes are TRBV20-1 and TRBJ1-2; D unresolved. Germline CDR1 is DFQATT and CDR2 is SNEGSKA (reference sequence). V was shortened by 4 bases and J by 5 bases, with 8 bases between the two germline ends. The CDR3 is 11 amino acids. Here the CDR3 reads CSAIDQYGYTF. In DNA form, the CDR3 reads TGCAGTGCTATTGACCAATATGGCTACACCTTC.

This sequence joins TRBV11-2 and TRBJ2-5, with 13 bases fitting TRBD2. This CDR3 is 17 amino acids long. V trimming: 1 base; J trimming: 1 base; junction bases outside the gene matches: 3. Germline V lookup: CDR1 SGHAT, CDR2 FQNNGV. The DNA of the CDR3 is TGTGCCAGCAGCTTAGGGAGGACTAGCGGGAGCCAAGAGACCCAGTACTTC. This encodes CASSLGRTSGSQETQYF. The entire variable domain, with the rest obtained from reference TRBV11-2 and TRBJ2-5, is as follows: EAGVAQSPRYKIIEKRQSVAFWCNPISGHATLYWYQQILGQGPKLLIQFQNNGVVDDSQLPKDRFSAERLKGVDSTLKIQPAKLEDSAVYLCASSLGRTSGSQETQYFGPGTRLLVL.

The chain links TRBV27 to TRBJ2-2, with TRBD1 identical over 8 bases. Germline assignment: CDR1 MNHEY and CDR2 SMNVEV (reference sequence). The CDR3 covers 16 residues. Trimming cost V 2 bases and J 1 base; bases outside gene matches: 3. The CDR3 DNA is TGTGCCAGCAGTTTAGTGGGACAGGTGAACACCGGGGAGCTGTTTTTT. It yields the protein CASSLVGQVNTGELFF.

The chain is built from TRBV5-1 and TRBJ1-1, with D possibly matching TRBD1 (6 bases). The CDR3 is made up of 16 amino acids. Trimming removed 3 bases from V and 1 base from J, with 16 bases in between. CDR1 is SGHRS, CDR2 YFSETQ, per germline. The CDR3, as DNA: TGCGCCAGCAGCTGGAACAGGGTAAGCGGGAACACTGAAGCTTTCTTT. As protein: CASSWNRVSGNTEAFF.

This clonotype occurred many times. The chain uses TRBV6-2 or TRBV6-3 and TRBJ2-3; D is undetermined. Looked up from germline, CDR1 is MNHEY and CDR2 is SVGEGT. This CDR3 is built from 13 residues. Between the trimmed V and J ends, which lost 5 bases and 2 bases, there was a span of 8 bases. CDR3 sequence (DNA): TGTGCCAGCAGTCGCCAAATCACAGATACGCAGTATTTT. It translates to CASSRQITDTQYF.